This T cell receptor (beta chain) was captured in a study of T cell responses to AZD1222 COVID-19 vaccine. V lost 0 bases and J 0 bases, leaving 9 bases between the germline ends. The CDR3 has 16 amino acids. Germline V gene data show CDR1 as SGHRS and CDR2 as YFSETQ. Study observations and caveats: Close to half of all spike-specific TCRs reportedly target regions of the variants that are unmutated. No day 14 peak samples; only post-peak repertoires were characterized. At baseline, seropositivity was found in only a handful of AZD1222 recipients.

A word on this clone: Its target is not known.

This table comes from immunoSEQ multiplex PCR, and its TCRdb copy is limited to in-frame clones, with some not included. The repertoire holds some 150,000 clones, with 82% as singletons. This chain links TRBV5-1 with TRBJ2-2; tentative D call: TRBD2 (6 bases). The receptor comes from an adult in good health. This material consisted of peripheral blood, taken on day 0 of MenACWY control vaccination. The CDR3 DNA follows: TGCGCCAGCAGCTTGGTTTCGGGGGCGAACACCGGGGAGCTGTTTTTT. Amino acids: CASSLVSGANTGELFF.